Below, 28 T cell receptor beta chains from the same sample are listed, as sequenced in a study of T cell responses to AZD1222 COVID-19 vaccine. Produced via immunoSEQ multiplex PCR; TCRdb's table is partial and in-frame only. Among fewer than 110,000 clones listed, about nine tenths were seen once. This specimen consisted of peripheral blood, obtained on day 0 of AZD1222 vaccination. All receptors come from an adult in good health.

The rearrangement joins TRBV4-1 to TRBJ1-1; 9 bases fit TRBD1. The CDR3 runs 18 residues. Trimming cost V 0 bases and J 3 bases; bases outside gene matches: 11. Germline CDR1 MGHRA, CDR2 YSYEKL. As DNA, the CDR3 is TGCGCCAGCAGCCAAGACCCACAGGGGGCCCTGGGGTACACTGAAGCTTTCTTT. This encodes CASSQDPQGALGYTEAFF.

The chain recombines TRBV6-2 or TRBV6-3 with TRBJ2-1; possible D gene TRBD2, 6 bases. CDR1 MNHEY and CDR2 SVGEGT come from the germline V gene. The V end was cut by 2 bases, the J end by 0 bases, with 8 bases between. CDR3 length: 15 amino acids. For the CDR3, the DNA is TGTGCCAGCAGTTACGGGGGGTACTCCTACAATGAGCAGTTCTTC. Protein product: CASSYGGYSYNEQFF.

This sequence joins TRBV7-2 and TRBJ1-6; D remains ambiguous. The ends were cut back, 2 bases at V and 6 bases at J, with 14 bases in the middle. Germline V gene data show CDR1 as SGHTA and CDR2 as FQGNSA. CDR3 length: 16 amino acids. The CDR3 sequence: CASSLSLGVSNSPLHF. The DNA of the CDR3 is TGTGCCAGCAGCTTATCCCTTGGGGTCAGTAATTCACCCCTCCACTTT.

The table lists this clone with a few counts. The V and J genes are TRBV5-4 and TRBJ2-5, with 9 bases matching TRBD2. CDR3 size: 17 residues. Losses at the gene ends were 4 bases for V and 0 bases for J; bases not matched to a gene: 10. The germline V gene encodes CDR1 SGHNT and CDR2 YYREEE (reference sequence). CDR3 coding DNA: TGTGCCAGCAGCGTGATGCGGGGGGGGGACCACCAAGAGACCCAGTACTTC. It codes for CASSVMRGGDHQETQYF.

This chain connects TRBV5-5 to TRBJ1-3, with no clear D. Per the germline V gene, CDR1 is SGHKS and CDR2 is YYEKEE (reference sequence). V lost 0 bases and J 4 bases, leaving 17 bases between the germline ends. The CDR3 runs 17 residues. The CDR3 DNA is TGTGCCAGCAGCTTGGAAACACGGCCCTATTCCGGAAACACCATATATTTT. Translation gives CASSLETRPYSGNTIYF.

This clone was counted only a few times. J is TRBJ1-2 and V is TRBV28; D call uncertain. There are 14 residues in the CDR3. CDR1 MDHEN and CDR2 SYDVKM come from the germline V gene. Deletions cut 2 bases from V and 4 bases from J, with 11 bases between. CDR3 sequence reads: CASSLRVFAYGYTF. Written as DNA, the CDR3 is TGTGCCAGCAGTTTACGGGTTTTTGCCTATGGCTACACCTTC.

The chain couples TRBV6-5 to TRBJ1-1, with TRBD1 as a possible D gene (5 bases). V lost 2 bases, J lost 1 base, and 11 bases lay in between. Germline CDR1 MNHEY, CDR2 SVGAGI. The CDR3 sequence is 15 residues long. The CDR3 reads CASSYAAGSNTEAFF. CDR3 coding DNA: TGTGCCAGCAGTTACGCGGCAGGGTCGAACACTGAAGCTTTCTTT.

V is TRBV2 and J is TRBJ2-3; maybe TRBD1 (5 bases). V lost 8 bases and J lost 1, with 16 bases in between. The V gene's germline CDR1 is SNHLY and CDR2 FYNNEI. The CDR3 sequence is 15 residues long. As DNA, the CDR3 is TGTGCCAGCGCAAGTCAGGGTCGTGGCACAGATACGCAGTATTTT. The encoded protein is CASASQGRGTDTQYF.

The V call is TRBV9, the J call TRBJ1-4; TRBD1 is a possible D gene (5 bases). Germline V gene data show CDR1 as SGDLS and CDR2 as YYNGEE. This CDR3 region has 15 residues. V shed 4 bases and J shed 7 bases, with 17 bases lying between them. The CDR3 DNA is TGTGCCAGCAGCCGAAACCAGGGCGGGGGTGAAAAACTGTTTTTT. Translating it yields CASSRNQGGGEKLFF.

CDR3 sequence reads: CASSSGYNQPQHF. The DNA of the CDR3 is TGTGCCAGCAGTTCAGGGTATAATCAGCCCCAGCATTTT. The rearrangement joins TRBV28 to TRBJ1-5; maybe TRBD1 (5 bases). Germline loops: CDR1 MDHEN, CDR2 SYDVKM. The V and J ends lost 4 bases and 4 bases respectively, with 8 bases between them. The CDR3 consists of 13 residues.

The CDR3 region is CASSHPTPNTEAFF. CDR3 DNA: TGCGCCAGCAGCCATCCGACACCTAACACTGAAGCTTTCTTT. The chain recombines TRBV4-1 with TRBJ1-1, with D unresolved. Germline V lookup: CDR1 MGHRA, CDR2 YSYEKL. This CDR3 region has 14 residues. V gave up 3 bases and J gave up 2 bases, with 10 bases separating them.

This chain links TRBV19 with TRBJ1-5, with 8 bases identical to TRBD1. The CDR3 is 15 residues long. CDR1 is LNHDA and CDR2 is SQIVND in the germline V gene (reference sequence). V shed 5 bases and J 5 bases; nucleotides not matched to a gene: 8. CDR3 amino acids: CASSLWTGSHQPQHF. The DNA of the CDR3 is TGTGCCAGTAGTCTTTGGACAGGGTCCCATCAGCCCCAGCATTTT.

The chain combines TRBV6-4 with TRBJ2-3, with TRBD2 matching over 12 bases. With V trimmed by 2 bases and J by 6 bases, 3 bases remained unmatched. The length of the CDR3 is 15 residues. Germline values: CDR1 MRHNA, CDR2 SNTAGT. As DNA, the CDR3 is TGTGCCAGCAGTGACCGACTAGCGGGGGCGGATACGCAGTATTTT. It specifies CASSDRLAGADTQYF.

The CDR3: CASSAHRQGLSSGNTIYF. Written as DNA, the CDR3 is TGTGCCAGCAGTGCCCACCGACAGGGCCTCAGCTCTGGAAACACCATATATTTT. J is TRBJ1-3 and V is TRBV6-1, with 7 bases lining up with TRBD1. Germline CDR1 MNHNS, CDR2 SASEGT. J gave up 0 bases and V 4 bases, and 12 bases lay outside the gene matches. The CDR3 has 18 amino acids.

CDR3 DNA sequence: TGTGCCAGAAGCCCGGGAACAGGGGACGGAGACACCATATATTTT. It specifies CARSPGTGDGDTIYF. This chain uses TRBV5-3 with TRBJ1-3; 7 bases match TRBD1. TRBV5-3 is assigned to the ORF class and has an uncertain function. The CDR3 is 15 amino acids. With 4 bases clipped from V and 8 bases from J, the junction kept 12 bases outside the gene matches.

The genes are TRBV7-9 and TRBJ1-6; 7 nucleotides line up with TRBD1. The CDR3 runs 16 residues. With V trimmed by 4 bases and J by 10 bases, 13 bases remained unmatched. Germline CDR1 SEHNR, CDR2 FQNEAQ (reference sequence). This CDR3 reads CASSYDRALSESPLHF. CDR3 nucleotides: TGTGCCAGCAGCTACGACAGGGCCTTGTCAGAATCACCCCTCCACTTT.

The CDR3 spells CASSLKAHYGYTF. The CDR3 nucleotides read TGTGCCAGCAGCTTGAAGGCCCACTATGGCTACACCTTC. This sequence joins TRBV5-6 and TRBJ1-2; no clear D. Germline V lookup: CDR1 SGHDT, CDR2 YYEEEE. The CDR3 runs 13 residues. V was trimmed by 1 base and J by 3 bases, leaving 7 bases between them.

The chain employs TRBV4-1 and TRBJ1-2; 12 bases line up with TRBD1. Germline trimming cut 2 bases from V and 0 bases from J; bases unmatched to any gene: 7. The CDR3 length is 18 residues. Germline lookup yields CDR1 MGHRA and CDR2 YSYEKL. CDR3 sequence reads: CASSQRGDRGLTNYGYTF. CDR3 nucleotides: TGCGCCAGCAGCCAAAGGGGGGACAGGGGGCTTACTAACTATGGCTACACCTTC.

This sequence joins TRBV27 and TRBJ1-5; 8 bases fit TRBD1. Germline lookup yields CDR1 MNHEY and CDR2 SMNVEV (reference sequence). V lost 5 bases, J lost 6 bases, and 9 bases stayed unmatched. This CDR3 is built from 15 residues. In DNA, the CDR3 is TGTGCCAGCAGTCAGGGACAGGATTCTTTTCAGCCCCAGCATTTT. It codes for CASSQGQDSFQPQHF.

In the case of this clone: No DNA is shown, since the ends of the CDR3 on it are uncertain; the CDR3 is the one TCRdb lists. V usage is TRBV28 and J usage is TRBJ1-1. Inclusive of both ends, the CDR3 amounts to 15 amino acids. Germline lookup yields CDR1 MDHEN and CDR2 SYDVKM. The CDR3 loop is CASSFGSGVNTEAFF.

Written as DNA, the CDR3 is TGTGCCAGCAGTGACTTACCGGGGGCGTTCGGCTACACCTTC. It translates to CASSDLPGAFGYTF. The chain couples TRBV6-4 to TRBJ1-2; D is perhaps TRBD1 (6 bases). Trimming shortened V by 1 base and J by 8 bases, and 14 bases separated the two germline ends. The CDR3 covers 14 residues. CDR1 and CDR2 from the germline V gene are MRHNA and SNTAGT.

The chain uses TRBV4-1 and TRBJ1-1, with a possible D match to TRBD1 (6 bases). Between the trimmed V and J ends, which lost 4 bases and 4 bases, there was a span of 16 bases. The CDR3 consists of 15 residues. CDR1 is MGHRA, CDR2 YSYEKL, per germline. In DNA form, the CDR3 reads TGCGCCAGCAGCCGAATCACAGGGATGGGCACTGAAGCTTTCTTT. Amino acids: CASSRITGMGTEAFF.

As DNA, the CDR3 is TGCGCCAGCAGCCTTCTAGACTCTGGGGCCAACGTCCTGACTTTC. Protein: CASSLLDSGANVLTF. The chain couples TRBV4-1 to TRBJ2-6; no clear D. Germline-derived CDR1 and CDR2 are MGHRA and YSYEKL. Trimming pared 4 bases from V and 0 bases from J, leaving 7 bases between. This CDR3 has 15 residues.

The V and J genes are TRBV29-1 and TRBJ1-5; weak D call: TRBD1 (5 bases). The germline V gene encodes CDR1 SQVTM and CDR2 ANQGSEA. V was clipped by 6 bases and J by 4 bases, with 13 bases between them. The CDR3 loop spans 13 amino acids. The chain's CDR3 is CSVGRDENQPQHF. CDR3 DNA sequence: TGCAGCGTGGGGCGGGACGAAAATCAGCCCCAGCATTTT.

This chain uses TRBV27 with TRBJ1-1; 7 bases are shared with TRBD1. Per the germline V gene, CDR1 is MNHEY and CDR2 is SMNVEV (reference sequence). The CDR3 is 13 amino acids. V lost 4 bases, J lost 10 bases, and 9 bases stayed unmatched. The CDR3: CASSSTTGSAAFF. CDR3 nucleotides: TGTGCCAGCAGTTCCACGACAGGGAGCGCAGCTTTCTTT.

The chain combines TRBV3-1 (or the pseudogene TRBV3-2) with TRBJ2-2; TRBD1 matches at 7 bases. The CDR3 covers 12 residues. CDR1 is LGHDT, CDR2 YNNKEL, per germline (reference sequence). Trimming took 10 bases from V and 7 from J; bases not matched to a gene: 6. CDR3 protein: CATRQGYGELFF. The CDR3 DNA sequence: TGTGCCACCCGACAGGGATACGGGGAGCTGTTTTTT.

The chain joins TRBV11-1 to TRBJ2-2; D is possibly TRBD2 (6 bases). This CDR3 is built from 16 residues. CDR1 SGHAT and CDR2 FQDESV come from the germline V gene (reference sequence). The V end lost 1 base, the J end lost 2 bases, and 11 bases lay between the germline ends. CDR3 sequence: CASSLGAGPNTGELFF. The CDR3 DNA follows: TGTGCCAGCAGCTTAGGTGCGGGACCCAACACCGGGGAGCTGTTTTTT.

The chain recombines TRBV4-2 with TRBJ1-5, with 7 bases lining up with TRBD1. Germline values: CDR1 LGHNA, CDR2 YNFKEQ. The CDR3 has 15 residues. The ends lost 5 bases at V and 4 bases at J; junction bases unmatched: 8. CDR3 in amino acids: CASSSSGTENQPQHF. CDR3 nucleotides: TGTGCCAGCAGCTCCTCCGGGACAGAAAATCAGCCCCAGCATTTT.